This T cell receptor (beta chain) was obtained from a study of naive and memory T cell subsets. Study-wide findings and caveats: A few larger clonotypes appeared in naive repertoires, especially CD8, possibly memory cells re-expressing CD45RA.

Germline CDR1 is SEHNR and CDR2 is FQNEAQ (reference sequence). This CDR3 contains 12 residues. Between the trimmed V and J ends, which lost 6 bases and 8 bases, there was a span of 11 bases. Four subsets defined by CD45RA and CD27 were sorted after CD3, CD4, CD8 and live/dead staining. To note about this clonotype: Its antigen is currently unknown.

An equimolar mix of two oligonucleotides served as the beta constant-region primer for TRBC1 and TRBC2. Ligated cDNA was amplified by four rounds of PCR with nested alpha and beta constant-region primers and SP2. In TCRdb, the UMI-ligation and nested PCR reads were re-called with MiXCR into one record per CDR3 protein. Of under 150,000 distinct CDR3 sequences listed, about 20% are singletons. The sequence derives from a human donor in good health. The sequenced material came from naive CD8+ T cells from blood. The genes are TRBV7-9 and TRBJ2-1; weak D call: TRBD2 (5 bases). CDR3 in amino acids: CASRELVYEQFF. CDR3 DNA sequence: TGTGCCAGCAGGGAACTAGTCTATGAGCAGTTCTTC.